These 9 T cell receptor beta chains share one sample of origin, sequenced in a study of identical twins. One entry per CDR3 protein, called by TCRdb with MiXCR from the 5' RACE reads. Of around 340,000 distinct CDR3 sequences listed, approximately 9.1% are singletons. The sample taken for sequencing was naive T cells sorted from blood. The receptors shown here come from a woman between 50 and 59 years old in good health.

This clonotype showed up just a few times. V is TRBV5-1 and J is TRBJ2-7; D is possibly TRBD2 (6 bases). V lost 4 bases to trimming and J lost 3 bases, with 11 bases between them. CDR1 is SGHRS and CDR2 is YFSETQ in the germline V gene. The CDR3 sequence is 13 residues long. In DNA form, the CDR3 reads TGCGCCAGCAGCCCCGGGACTCTCTACGAGCAGTACTTC. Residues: CASSPGTLYEQYF.

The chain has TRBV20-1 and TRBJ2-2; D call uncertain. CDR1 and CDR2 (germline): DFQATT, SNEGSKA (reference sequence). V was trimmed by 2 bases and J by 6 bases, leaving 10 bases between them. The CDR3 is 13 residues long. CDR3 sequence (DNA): TGCAGTGCTAGATCAGGTTATGCCGGGGAGCTGTTTTTT. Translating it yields CSARSGYAGELFF.

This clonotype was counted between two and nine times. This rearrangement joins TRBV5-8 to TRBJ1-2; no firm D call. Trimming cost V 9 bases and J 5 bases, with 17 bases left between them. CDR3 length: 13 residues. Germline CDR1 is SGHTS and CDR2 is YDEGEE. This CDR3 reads CATTRRTAYGYTF. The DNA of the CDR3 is TGTGCCACTACCCGTAGGACTGCTTATGGCTACACCTTC.

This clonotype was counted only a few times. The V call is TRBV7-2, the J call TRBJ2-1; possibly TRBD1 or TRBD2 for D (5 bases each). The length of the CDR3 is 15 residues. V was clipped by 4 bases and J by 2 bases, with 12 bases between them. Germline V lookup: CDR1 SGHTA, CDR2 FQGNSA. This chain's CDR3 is CASSSSVGAYNEQFF. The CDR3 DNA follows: TGTGCCAGCAGCTCCTCCGTGGGGGCCTACAATGAGCAGTTCTTC. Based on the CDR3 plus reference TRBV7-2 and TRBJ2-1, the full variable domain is GAGVSQSPSNKVTEKGKDVELRCDPISGHTALYWYRQSLGQGLEFLIYFQGNSAPDKSGLPSDRFSAERTGGSVSTLTIQRTQQEDSAVYLCASSSSVGAYNEQFFGPGTRLTVL.

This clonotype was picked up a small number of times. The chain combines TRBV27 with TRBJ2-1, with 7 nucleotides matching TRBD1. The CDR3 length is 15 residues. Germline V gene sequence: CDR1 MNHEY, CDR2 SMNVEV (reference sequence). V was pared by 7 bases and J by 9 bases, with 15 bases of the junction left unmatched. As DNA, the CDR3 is TGTGCCAGCATTAGCCTTGACAGGGTTACCGGTGAGCAGTTCTTC. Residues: CASISLDRVTGEQFF.

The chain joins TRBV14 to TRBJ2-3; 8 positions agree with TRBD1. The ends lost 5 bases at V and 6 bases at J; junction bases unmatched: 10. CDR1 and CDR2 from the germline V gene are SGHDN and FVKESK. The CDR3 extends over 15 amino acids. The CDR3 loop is CASSFDRGRWDTQYF. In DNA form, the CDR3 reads TGTGCCAGCAGCTTCGACAGGGGTAGATGGGATACGCAGTATTTT.

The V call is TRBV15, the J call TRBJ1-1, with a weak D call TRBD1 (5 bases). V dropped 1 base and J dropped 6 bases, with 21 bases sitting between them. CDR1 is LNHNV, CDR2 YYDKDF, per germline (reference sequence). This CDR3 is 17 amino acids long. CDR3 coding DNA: TGTGCCACCAGCAGAGGAGCCGGGGGGTCCCTCAGGGCTGAAGCTTTCTTT. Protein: CATSRGAGGSLRAEAFF.

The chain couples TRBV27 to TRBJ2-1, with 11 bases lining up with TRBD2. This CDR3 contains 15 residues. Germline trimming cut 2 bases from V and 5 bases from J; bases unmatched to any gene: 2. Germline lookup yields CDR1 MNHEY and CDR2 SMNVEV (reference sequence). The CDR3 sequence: CASSLTSGGNNEQFF. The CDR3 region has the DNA TGTGCCAGCAGTTTAACTAGCGGGGGTAACAATGAGCAGTTCTTC.

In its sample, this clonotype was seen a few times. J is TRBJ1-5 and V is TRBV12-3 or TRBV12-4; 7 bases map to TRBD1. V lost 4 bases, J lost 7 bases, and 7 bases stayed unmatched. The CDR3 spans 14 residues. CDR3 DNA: TGTGCCAGCAGTTCCCAAGGGGGCGGACAGCCCCAGCATTTT. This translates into CASSSQGGGQPQHF.